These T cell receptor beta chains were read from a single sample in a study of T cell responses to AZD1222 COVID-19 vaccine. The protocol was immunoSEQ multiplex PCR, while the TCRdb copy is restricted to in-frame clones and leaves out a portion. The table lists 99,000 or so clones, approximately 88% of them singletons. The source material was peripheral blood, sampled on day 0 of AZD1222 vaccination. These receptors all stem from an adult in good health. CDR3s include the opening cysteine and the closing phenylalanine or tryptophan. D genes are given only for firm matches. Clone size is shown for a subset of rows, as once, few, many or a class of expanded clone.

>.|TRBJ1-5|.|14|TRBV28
TGTGCCAGCCTCGGGGCCGATAGCAATCAGCCCCAGCATTTT
CASLGADSNQPQHF
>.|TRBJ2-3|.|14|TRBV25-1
TGTGCCAGCAGTCCCGGCGAGAAAACAGATACGCAGTATTTT
CASSPGEKTDTQYF
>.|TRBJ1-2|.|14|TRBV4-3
TGCGCCAGCAGCCAAGATCTAGCCGGAAGTGGCTACACCTTC
CASSQDLAGSGYTF
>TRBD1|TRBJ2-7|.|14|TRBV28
TGTGCCAGCAGTTTCTCGGACAGGGGCGGCGAGCAGTACTTC
CASSFSDRGGEQYF
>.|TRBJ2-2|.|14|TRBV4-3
TGCGCCAGCAGCCCCGGGATTCGAACCGGGGAGCTGTTTTTT
CASSPGIRTGELFF
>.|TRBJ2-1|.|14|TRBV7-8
TGTGCCAGCAGCTTTTTGCGCTCTTTGGTCTTTCAGTTCTTC
CASSFLRSLVFQFF
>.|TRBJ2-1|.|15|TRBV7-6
TGTGCCAGCAGCTCAACAGGGTGGAACTACAATGAGCAGTTCTTC
CASSSTGWNYNEQFF
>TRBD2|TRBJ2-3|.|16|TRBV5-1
TGCGCCAGCAGCTTGGCGGGTCGGGGGGACACAGATACGCAGTATTTT
CASSLAGRGDTDTQYF
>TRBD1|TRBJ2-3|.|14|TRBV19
TGTGCCAGTAGGGGGGACAGGCTAACAGATACGCAGTATTTT
CASRGDRLTDTQYF
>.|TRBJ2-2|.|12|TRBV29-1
TGCAGCGTTTTATTGTCCACCGGGGAGCTGTTTTTT
CSVLLSTGELFF
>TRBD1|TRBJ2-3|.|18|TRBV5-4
TGTGCCAGCAGAAGCCGGGACAGCCGATATACTAGCACAGATACGCAGTATTTT
CASRSRDSRYTSTDTQYF
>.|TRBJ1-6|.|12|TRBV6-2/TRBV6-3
TGTGCCAGCAGTTACTCCAATTCACCCCTCCACTTT
CASSYSNSPLHF
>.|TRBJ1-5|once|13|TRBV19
TGTGCCAGTAGTATGGGGGGCGGACAGCCCCAGCATTTT
CASSMGGGQPQHF
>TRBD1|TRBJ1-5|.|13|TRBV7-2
TGTGCCAGCAGCTCCAGGGGGAATCAGCCCCAGCATTTT
CASSSRGNQPQHF
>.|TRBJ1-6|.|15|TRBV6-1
TGTGCCAGCAGTGAATCGGGGACCCTCCATTCACCCCTCCACTTT
CASSESGTLHSPLHF
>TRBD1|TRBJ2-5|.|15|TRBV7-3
TGTGCCAGCAGCTTTAGCCGGGACAGAGGGGAGACCCAGTACTTC
CASSFSRDRGETQYF
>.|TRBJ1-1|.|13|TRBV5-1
TGCGCCAGCAGCTTGGGCGAGGGCACTGAAGCTTTCTTT
CASSLGEGTEAFF
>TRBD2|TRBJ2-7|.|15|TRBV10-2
TGCGCCAGCAGTGGGACTAGCGGGAGAACCTACGAGCAGTACTTC
CASSGTSGRTYEQYF
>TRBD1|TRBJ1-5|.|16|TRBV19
TGTGCCAGTAGTATAGATAGGGGGCGCGGCAATCAGCCCCAGCATTTT
CASSIDRGRGNQPQHF
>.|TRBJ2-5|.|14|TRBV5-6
TGTGCCAGCAGCTTGGGCGGGGCGGTAGAGACCCAGTACTTC
CASSLGGAVETQYF
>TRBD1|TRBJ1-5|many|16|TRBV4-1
TGCGCCAGCAGCCAAGAGGGACAGGGTGGGAATCAGCCCCAGCATTTT
CASSQEGQGGNQPQHF
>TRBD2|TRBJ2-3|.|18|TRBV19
TGTGCCAGTAGTCAAGGGTTGCTAGCGGGGAGGTTGGGGGATACGCAGTATTTT
CASSQGLLAGRLGDTQYF
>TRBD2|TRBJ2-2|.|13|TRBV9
TGTGCCAGCAGCGTTAGCGGGACCGGGGAGCTGTTTTTT
CASSVSGTGELFF
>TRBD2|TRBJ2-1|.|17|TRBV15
TGTGCCACCAGCAGAGATCGTAGGACTAGCGGATACAATGAGCAGTTCTTC
CATSRDRRTSGYNEQFF
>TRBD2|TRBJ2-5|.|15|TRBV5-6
TGTGCCAGCAGTTCCCTGAGGGCGGGGGGAGAGACCCAGTACTTC
CASSSLRAGGETQYF
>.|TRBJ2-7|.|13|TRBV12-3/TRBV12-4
TGTGCCAGCAGTTTACTTGGTCCCTACGAGCAGTACTTC
CASSLLGPYEQYF
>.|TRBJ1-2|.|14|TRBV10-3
TGTGCCATCAGGGCCCGGTCGGGGCCGCCAGGCTACACCTTC
CAIRARSGPPGYTF
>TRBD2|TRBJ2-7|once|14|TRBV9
TGTGCCAGCAGCGTAAGATCGGGAGCGGGGGAGCAGTACTTC
CASSVRSGAGEQYF
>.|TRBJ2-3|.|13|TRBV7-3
TGTGCCAGCAGCATGGATTTCACAGATACGCAGTATTTT
CASSMDFTDTQYF
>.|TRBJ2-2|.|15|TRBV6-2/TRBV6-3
TGTGCCAGCAGTCCGGGTGGGGCTAACACCGGGGAGCTGTTTTTT
CASSPGGANTGELFF
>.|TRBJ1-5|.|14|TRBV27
TGTGCCAGCAGTCAGGGTCCTGGCAATCAGCCCCAGCATTTT
CASSQGPGNQPQHF
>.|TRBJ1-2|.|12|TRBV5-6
TGTGCCAGCAGCACCAACAGCTATGGCTACACCTTC
CASSTNSYGYTF
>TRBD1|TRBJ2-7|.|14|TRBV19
TGTGCCAGTAGTATAGATCTCGCAGGGGGCAAGCAGTACTTC
CASSIDLAGGKQYF
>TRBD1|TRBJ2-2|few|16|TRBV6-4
TGTGCCAGCGCGTCACAGGGGGCGCCGAACACCGGGGAGCTGTTTTTT
CASASQGAPNTGELFF
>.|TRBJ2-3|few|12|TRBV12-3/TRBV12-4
TGTGCCAGCAGGTTATGGGGCGATACGCAGTATTTT
CASRLWGDTQYF
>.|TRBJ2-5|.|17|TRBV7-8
TGTGCCAGCAGCTTACTCCGGGGCCCATCGTACCAAGAGACCCAGTACTTC
CASSLLRGPSYQETQYF
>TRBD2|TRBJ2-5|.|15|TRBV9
TGTGCCAGCAGTACCACAGCGGGGCTCCAAGAGACCCAGTACTTC
CASSTTAGLQETQYF
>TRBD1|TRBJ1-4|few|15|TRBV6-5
TGTGCCAGCTCAGCAGGGGGGAGCACTAATGAAAAACTGTTTTTT
CASSAGGSTNEKLFF
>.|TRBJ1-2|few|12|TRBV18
TGTGCCAGCTCACCGGGGATGAGCGGCTACACCTTC
CASSPGMSGYTF
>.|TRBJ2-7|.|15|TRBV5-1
TGCGCCAGCAGCCCTACGCCAGGGATCTTCTACGAGCAGTACTTC
CASSPTPGIFYEQYF
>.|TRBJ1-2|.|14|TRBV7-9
TGTGCCAGCAGCCCCCGGATCCCCATTTTCGGCTACACCTTC
CASSPRIPIFGYTF
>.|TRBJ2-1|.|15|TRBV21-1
TGTGCCAGCACCACTAGCGGGGGATCCTACAATGAGCAGTTCTTC
CASTTSGGSYNEQFF
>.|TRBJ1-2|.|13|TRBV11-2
TGTGCCAGCAGCTTAGAGTGGACAGAAGGCTACACCTTC
CASSLEWTEGYTF
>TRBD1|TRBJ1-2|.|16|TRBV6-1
TGTGCCAGCAGTGACCTGGGACAGGGCCCGTACTATGGCTACACCTTC
CASSDLGQGPYYGYTF
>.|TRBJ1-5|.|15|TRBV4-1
TGCGCCAGCAGCCAAGTCGGGGGGCTAGATCAGCCCCAGCATTTT
CASSQVGGLDQPQHF
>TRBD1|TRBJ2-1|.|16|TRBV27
TGTGCCAGCAGTTTAACCCCGGGACAGGGGAAGAGTGAGCAGTTCTTC
CASSLTPGQGKSEQFF
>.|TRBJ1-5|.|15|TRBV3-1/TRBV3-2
TGTGCCAGCAGCCAGAACCAGGGTAAGGATCAGCCCCAGCATTTT
CASSQNQGKDQPQHF
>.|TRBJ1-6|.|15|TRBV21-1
TGTGCCAGCAGCCTGTCAGGGCCGCCGAATTCACCCCTCCACTTT
CASSLSGPPNSPLHF
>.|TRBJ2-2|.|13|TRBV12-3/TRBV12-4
TGTGCCAGCAGTCCCAGTTCCGCCGGGGAGCTGTTTTTT
CASSPSSAGELFF
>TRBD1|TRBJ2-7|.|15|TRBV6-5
TGTGCCAGCTCTCATTCCGGGACAGCTTATTACGAGCAGTACTTC
CASSHSGTAYYEQYF
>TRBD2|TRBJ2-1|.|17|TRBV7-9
TGTGCCAGCAGCTTAGGGCCCCCTCTAGCGGCCGGGGGTGAGCAGTTCTTC
CASSLGPPLAAGGEQFF
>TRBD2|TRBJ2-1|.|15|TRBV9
TGTGCCAGCAGCGCGAGACTAGCTTCCTACAATGAGCAGTTCTTC
CASSARLASYNEQFF
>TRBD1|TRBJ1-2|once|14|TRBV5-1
TGCGCCAGCGGAGAAACAGGGGCGGGTGATGGCTACACCTTC
CASGETGAGDGYTF
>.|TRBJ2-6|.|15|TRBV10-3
TGTGCCATCAGTGAGGGCTTCTCTGGGGCCAACGTCCTGACTTTC
CAISEGFSGANVLTF
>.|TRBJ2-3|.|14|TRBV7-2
TGTGCCAGCAGCCTTAGATGGGGCACAGATACGCAGTATTTT
CASSLRWGTDTQYF